This T cell receptor (beta chain) was identified in a study of regulatory T cells in long-lasting Graves disease. About this clonotype itself: Just one base apart from a much larger clone, this may be a read error. The conserved phenylalanine or tryptophan is not found at the CDR3 terminus, so this likely reflects a read error.

In building TCR beta libraries, iRepertoire HTBI primers were used together with Arm-PCR of CDR3 regions. TCRdb re-derived calls from the multiplex PCR reads in MiXCR, one entry per CDR3 protein. Of about 620,000 distinct CDR3 sequences listed, roughly 16% were seen once; the top ten hold 15% to 20%. Time point of the sample: newly diagnosed GD, antithyroid drugs for less than 3 months. Generation of the TCR library employed RNA extracted from PBMCs. Each of the patients was recruited from an endocrinology department situated in Xi'an, China. Germline-derived CDR1 and CDR2 are SQVTM and ANQGSEA. The CDR3 spans 13 residues. These same records also appear under a second study, on T cells in Graves' hyperthyroidism and ophthalmopathy.

The chain recombines TRBV29-1 with TRBJ2-1; D unresolved. The J call may be mistaken, given a closer DNA end match to TRBJ2-5. The TCR comes from a woman aged 25 to 39 with Graves disease. The specimen comprised peripheral blood mononuclear cells (PBMCs), sampled at new diagnosis, from a patient treated with antithyroid drugs. The CDR3 DNA is TGCAGCGTTGGTCAAGCCGTCAGAGAGACCCAGTACCTC. Protein sequence: CSVGQAVRETQYL.